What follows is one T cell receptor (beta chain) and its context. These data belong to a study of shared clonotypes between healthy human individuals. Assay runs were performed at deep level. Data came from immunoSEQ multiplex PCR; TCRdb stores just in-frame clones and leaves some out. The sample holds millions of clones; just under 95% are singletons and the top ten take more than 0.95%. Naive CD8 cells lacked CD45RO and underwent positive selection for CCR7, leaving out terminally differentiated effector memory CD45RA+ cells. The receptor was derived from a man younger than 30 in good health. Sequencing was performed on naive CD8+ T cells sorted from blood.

DNA for the CDR3: TGTGCCAGCAGTGAATTGGCGGAGGGTACGTATCAGCCCCAGCATTTT. Residues: CASSELAEGTYQPQHF. The gene calls are TRBV25-1 and TRBJ1-5; D not certain. Between the trimmed V and J ends, which lost 1 base and 5 bases, there was a span of 15 bases. This CDR3 is built from 16 residues. CDR1 is MGHDK and CDR2 is SYGVNS in the germline V gene.